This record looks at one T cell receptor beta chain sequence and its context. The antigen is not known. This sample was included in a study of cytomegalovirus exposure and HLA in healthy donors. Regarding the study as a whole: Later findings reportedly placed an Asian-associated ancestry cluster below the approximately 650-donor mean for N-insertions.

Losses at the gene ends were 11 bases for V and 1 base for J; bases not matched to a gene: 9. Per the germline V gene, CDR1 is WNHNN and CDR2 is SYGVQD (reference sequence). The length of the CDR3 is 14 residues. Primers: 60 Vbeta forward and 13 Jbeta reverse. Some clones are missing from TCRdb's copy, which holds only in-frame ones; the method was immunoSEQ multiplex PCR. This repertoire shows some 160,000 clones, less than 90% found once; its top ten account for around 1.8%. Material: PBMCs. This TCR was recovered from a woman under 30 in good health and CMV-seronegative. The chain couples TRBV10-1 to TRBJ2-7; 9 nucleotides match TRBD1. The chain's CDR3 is CAGASGQGSYEQYF. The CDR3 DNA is TGCGCCGGAGCCTCGGGACAGGGTTCCTACGAGCAGTACTTC.